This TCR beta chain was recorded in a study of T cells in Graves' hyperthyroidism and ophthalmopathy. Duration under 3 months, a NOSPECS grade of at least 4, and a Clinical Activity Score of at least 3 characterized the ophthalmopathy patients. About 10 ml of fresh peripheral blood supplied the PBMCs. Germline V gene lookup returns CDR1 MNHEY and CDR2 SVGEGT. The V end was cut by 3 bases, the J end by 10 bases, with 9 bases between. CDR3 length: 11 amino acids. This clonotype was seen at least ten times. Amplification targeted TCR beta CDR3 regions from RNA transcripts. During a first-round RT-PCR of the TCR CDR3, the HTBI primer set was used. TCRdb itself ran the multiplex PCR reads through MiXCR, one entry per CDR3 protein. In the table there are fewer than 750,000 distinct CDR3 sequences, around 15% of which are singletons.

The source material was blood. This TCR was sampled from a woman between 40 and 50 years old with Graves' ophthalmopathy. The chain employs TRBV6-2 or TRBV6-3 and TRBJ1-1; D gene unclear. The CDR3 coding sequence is TGTGCCAGCAGTTATGGGTACGGAGCTTTCTTT. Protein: CASSYGYGAFF.